This T cell receptor (beta chain) was captured by sequencing in a study of cytomegalovirus exposure and HLA in healthy donors. PCR was performed using 60 Vbeta and 13 Jbeta primers. The method was immunoSEQ multiplex PCR; TCRdb's version includes in-frame clones alone and lacks a portion of them. The table includes about 83,000 clones, 60% to 85% detected once. This CDR3 is 13 amino acids long. Germline-derived CDR1 and CDR2 are SQVTM and ANQGSEA. Deletions cut 6 bases from V and 8 bases from J, with 19 bases between. This TCR came from a man younger than 35 in good health and CMV-seropositive. The specimen was PBMCs. V usage is TRBV29-1 and J usage is TRBJ1-1; D ambiguous. The CDR3 here is CSVPGGPGREAFF. CDR3 DNA: TGCAGCGTCCCCGGCGGGCCCGGGAGGGAAGCTTTCTTT.